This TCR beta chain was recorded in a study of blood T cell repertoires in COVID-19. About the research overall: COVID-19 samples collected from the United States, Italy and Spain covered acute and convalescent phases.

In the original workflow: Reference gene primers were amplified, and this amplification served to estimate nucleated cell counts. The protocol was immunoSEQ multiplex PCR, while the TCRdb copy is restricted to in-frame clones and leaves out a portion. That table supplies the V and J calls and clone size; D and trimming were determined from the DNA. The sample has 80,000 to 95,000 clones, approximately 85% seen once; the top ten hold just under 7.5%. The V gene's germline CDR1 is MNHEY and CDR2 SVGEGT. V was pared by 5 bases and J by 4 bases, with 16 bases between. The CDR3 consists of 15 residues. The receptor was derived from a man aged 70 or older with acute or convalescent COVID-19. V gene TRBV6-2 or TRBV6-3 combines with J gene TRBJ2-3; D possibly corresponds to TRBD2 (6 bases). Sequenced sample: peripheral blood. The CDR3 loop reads CASSRGGGWADTQYF. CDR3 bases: TGTGCCAGCAGTAGGGGAGGAGGATGGGCAGATACGCAGTATTTT.